The clone carrying this T cell receptor beta chain was seen a handful of times. No antigen is known for it. The ends were cut back, 4 bases at V and 3 bases at J, with 9 bases in the middle. Germline CDR1 reads MNHEY; CDR2 reads SVGAGI. This CDR3 has 13 amino acids. The sample comes from a study of T cell repertoires in cytomegalovirus infection. TCRdb reprocessed the reads via MiXCR and lists one record per CDR3 protein. The table includes hundreds of thousands of distinct CDR3 sequences, 29% detected once. The gene calls are TRBV6-5 and TRBJ1-2; maybe TRBD1 (5 bases). The clonotype was recovered from a human donor in good health (CMV status not recorded). Some clones in this sample may be carry-over from other donors' samples. Sequenced here: cultured PBMCs, sampled from culture after CMV antigen stimulation. The CDR3 region is CASSSSGYYGYTF. DNA for the CDR3: TGTGCCAGCAGTTCCTCAGGGTACTATGGCTACACCTTC.